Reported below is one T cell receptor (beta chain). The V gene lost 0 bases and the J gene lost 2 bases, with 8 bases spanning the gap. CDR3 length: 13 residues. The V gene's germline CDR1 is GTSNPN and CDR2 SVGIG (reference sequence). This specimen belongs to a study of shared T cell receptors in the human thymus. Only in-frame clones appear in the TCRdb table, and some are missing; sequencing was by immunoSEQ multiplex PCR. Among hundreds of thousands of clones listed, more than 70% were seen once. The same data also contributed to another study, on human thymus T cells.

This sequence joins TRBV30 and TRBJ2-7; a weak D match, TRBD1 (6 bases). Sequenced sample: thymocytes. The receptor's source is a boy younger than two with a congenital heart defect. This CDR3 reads CAWSVQGTYEQYF. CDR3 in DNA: TGTGCCTGGAGTGTACAGGGTACCTACGAGCAGTACTTC.